This T cell receptor (beta chain) was captured in a study of shared clonotypes between healthy human individuals. General study results and limits: Relative to their counterparts shared across all four donors, non-shared clonotypes exhibited diminished generation probabilities.

Evenly divided among several immunoSEQ plates was the genomic DNA of each subset. In the original analysis: Junction-only sequences without quality scores were provided by ImmunoSEQ, so filtering was different. Produced via immunoSEQ multiplex PCR; TCRdb's table is partial and in-frame only. V, J and clone size are taken as reported in that table, and D and trimming were inferred from the DNA itself. The repertoire has roughly 2 million clones, 90% to 95% of them found once; the top ten carry 0.13%. V gave up 6 bases and J gave up 7 bases, with 16 bases separating them. CDR1 and CDR2 from the germline V gene are MRHNA and SNTAGT. This CDR3 comprises 15 residues. A remark on this clone: Its antigen is still unknown.

The TCR was taken from a young man in good health. The source material was naive CD4+ T cells sorted from blood. Subset given: CD45RA+ positively selected. This sequence joins TRBV6-4 and TRBJ1-6; unclear D gene. The DNA of the CDR3 is TGTGCCAGCAGCCCGGTGGGTTTTGGAAATTCACCCCTCCACTTT. It yields the protein CASSPVGFGNSPLHF.